The source of this T cell receptor beta chain is a study of blood T cell repertoires in COVID-19. Generated by immunoSEQ multiplex PCR, the TCRdb table keeps only in-frame clones and is missing some. The sample contains about 220,000 clones, 80% to 90% of which appear only once. The CDR3 sequence is 14 residues long. CDR1 and CDR2 from the germline V gene are MNHEY and SVGAGI. After removal of 5 bases from V and 4 bases from J, the junction contained 7 bases not matched to a gene. Sequences were obtained from PBMCs or T cells enriched from blood (not recorded which). J is TRBJ1-1 and V is TRBV6-5; 7 nucleotides agree with TRBD1. The receptor was derived from a woman aged 45-59 years with acute COVID-19. The CDR3 coding sequence is TGTGCCAGCAGTAGTCAGGGGGGTAGCACTGAAGCTTTCTTT. Its protein is CASSSQGGSTEAFF.